Following are 8 T cell receptor beta chains from one sample sequenced in a study of T cells in Graves' hyperthyroidism and ophthalmopathy. Using RNA transcripts as the source, TCR beta CDR3 regions were amplified. TCR CDR3 regions were first amplified by RT-PCR with HTBI primers. TCRdb ran MiXCR on the multiplex PCR reads and lists one entry per CDR3 protein. The sample has 75,000 to 100,000 distinct CDR3 sequences, around 52% seen once. Source material: blood. The receptors were gathered from a woman aged 35 to 49 with Graves' hyperthyroidism.

This chain connects TRBV29-1 to TRBJ1-1; 10 bases map to TRBD1. The CDR3 has 12 residues. The V gene end was trimmed by 7 bases and the J gene end by 7 bases; junction bases not matched to a gene: 6. CDR1 and CDR2 from the germline V gene are SQVTM and ANQGSEA. The CDR3 DNA is TGCAGCGGGGGACAGGGGTATTTTGAAGCTTTCTTT. This sequence encodes CSGGQGYFEAFF.

In regard to this clonotype: The conserved phenylalanine or tryptophan normally closing the CDR3 is absent here, so this likely arose from a read error. The chain joins TRBV25-1 to TRBJ1-2; TRBD1 matches 7 bases. Germline CDR1 is MGHDK and CDR2 is SYGVNS. V was pared by 7 bases and J by 3 bases, with 2 bases of the junction left unmatched. The CDR3 covers 12 residues. The CDR3 loop reads CASKDRDYGYTS. CDR3 nucleotides: TGTGCCAGCAAAGACAGGGACTATGGCTACACCTCC.

The chain has TRBV6-6 and TRBJ1-3, with TRBD1 identical over 8 bases. Germline lookup yields CDR1 MNHNY and CDR2 SVGAGI (reference sequence). The CDR3 has 17 amino acids. The V and J ends lost 6 bases and 6 bases, in that order; junction bases with no gene match: 16. The CDR3: CASRPTGARTGLNTIYF. The CDR3 DNA reads as TGTGCCAGCAGACCGACAGGGGCGCGGACTGGCTTAAACACCATATATTTT.

CDR3 amino acids: CASSQREDTDTQYF. The CDR3 DNA is TGTGCCAGCAGCCAGAGAGAGGACACAGATACGCAGTATTTT. The V call is TRBV7-3, the J call TRBJ2-3; no clear D gene. V gave up 5 bases and J gave up 2 bases, with 11 bases separating them. Germline V CDR1 and CDR2: SGHTA, FQGTGA. CDR3 length: 14 amino acids.

This clonotype was detected many times. One junction end disagrees with the germline gene, perhaps due to a read error. The chain is built from TRBV15 and TRBJ1-2, with D unclear. This CDR3 comprises 15 residues. CDR1 is LNHNV and CDR2 is YYDKDF in the germline V gene (reference sequence). The chain's CDR3 is CATSRDRKGNFGYTF. CDR3 nucleotide sequence: TGTGCCACCAGCAGAGATAGAAAGGGCAACTTTGGCTACACCTTC.

This clonotype occurred many times. The genes are TRBV29-1 and TRBJ2-5, with D perhaps matching TRBD1 or TRBD2 (6 bases each). V was pared by 0 bases and J by 1 base, with 21 bases between. This CDR3 has 18 residues. Per germline, CDR1 SQVTM and CDR2 ANQGSEA. CDR3 loop: CSVEEGASALGFQETQYF. As DNA, the CDR3 is TGCAGCGTTGAAGAGGGGGCTAGCGCCCTCGGGTTCCAAGAGACCCAGTACTTC.

J is TRBJ1-6 and V is TRBV4-1, with 7 bases aligning to TRBD1. Germline-derived CDR1 and CDR2 are MGHRA and YSYEKL. The junction had 8 bases not matched to a gene; V was cut back by 4 bases and J by 11 bases. The CDR3 sequence is 14 residues long. CDR3 protein: CASSLRQGDTPLHF. In DNA, the CDR3 is TGCGCCAGCAGCCTTCGACAGGGCGATACACCCCTCCACTTT.

As for this clonotype: The junction shows a germline mismatch at one end, possibly a read error. The chain is built from TRBV7-2 and TRBJ1-2; a possible D gene is TRBD1 (5 bases). CDR3 length: 14 amino acids. Germline loops: CDR1 SGHTA, CDR2 FQGNSA. The CDR3 loop is CASKPRAGSYDYTF. For the CDR3, the DNA is TGTGCCAGCAAGCCAAGAGCAGGGAGCTATGACTACACCTTC.